Listed here is a single T cell receptor (beta chain). CDR1 is SGHRS, CDR2 YFSETQ, per germline. CDR3 length: 17 amino acids. Trimming shortened V by 1 base and J by 0 bases, and 14 bases separated the two germline ends. The data were obtained in a study of blood T cell repertoires in COVID-19. Study-wide context: From the United States, Italy and Spain came samples of acute and convalescent COVID-19.

Method: immunoSEQ multiplex PCR; TCRdb's copy keeps in-frame clones and lacks some. In the table there are about 480,000 clones, 88% of which are singletons. V and J are TRBV5-1 and TRBJ1-5; the D gene is possibly TRBD1 (6 bases). This receptor was obtained from a woman aged 40-49 years who had recovered from COVID-19. Material: PBMCs or T cells enriched from blood (not recorded which). The CDR3 is CASSLFPGTNSNQPQHF. The CDR3 nucleotides are TGCGCCAGCAGCTTGTTTCCCGGGACAAATAGCAATCAGCCCCAGCATTTT.